The T cell receptor beta chain described here comes from a study of cytomegalovirus exposure and HLA in healthy donors. Germline CDR1 reads SGHRS; CDR2 reads YFSETQ. The CDR3 totals 12 residues. Trimming stripped 1 base from V and 1 base from J, with 2 bases between. Vbeta (60) and Jbeta (13) primers were used in the PCR. Generated by immunoSEQ multiplex PCR, the TCRdb table keeps only in-frame clones and is missing some. Of 120,000 to 150,000 clones listed, roughly 62% are singletons. The sequenced sample consisted of PBMCs. The receptor's source is a male donor in good health and CMV-seronegative. The J gene is TRBJ1-1, the V gene TRBV5-1; D uncertain. The CDR3 nucleotides are TGCGCCAGCAGCTTGCAGAACACTGAAGCTTTCTTT. This codes for CASSLQNTEAFF.